A single sample gave rise to the 32 T cell receptor beta chains below, sequenced in a study of post-analysis software for immune sequencing data. No antigen has been assigned to these receptors. TCR beta cDNA libraries included unique molecular identifiers. TCRdb re-called the PCR reads with MiXCR, one entry per CDR3 protein. The sample carries approximately 770,000 distinct CDR3 sequences, 46% recorded once. Notes on the study in general: Controls had lower frequencies than patients of a few TRBV segments, which included TRBV5-6, TRBV5-1 and TRBV20-1.

Sequencing input: blood. These TCRs come from a girl aged 10 to 17 with multiple sclerosis.

This clonotype turned up a few times. This chain connects TRBV10-3 to TRBJ2-5; D might be TRBD1 or TRBD2, each matching 5 bases. There are 15 residues in the CDR3. CDR1 ENHRY and CDR2 SYGVKD come from the germline V gene. V lost 2 bases to trimming and J lost 5 bases, with 15 bases between them. CDR3 loop: CAISEVRGLGETQYF. CDR3 DNA: TGTGCCATCAGTGAGGTTCGGGGCTTAGGTGAGACCCAGTACTTC.

This chain links TRBV7-2 with TRBJ2-4; D may be TRBD2 (7 bases). The CDR3 consists of 13 residues. CDR1 is SGHTA, CDR2 FQGNSA, per germline. V lost 5 bases, J lost 10 bases, and 15 bases lay in between. The CDR3 sequence: CASSTQGGAIQYF. In nucleotides, the CDR3 is TGTGCCAGCAGCACCCAAGGGGGGGCTATTCAGTACTTC.

CDR3 in DNA: TGTGCCACCATTCCCAATATGGGCCTCGACACAGATACGCAGTATTTT. Translation: CATIPNMGLDTDTQYF. The rearrangement uses TRBV10-3 and TRBJ2-3; D is uncertain. CDR1 is ENHRY and CDR2 is SYGVKD in the germline V gene. The CDR3 is made up of 16 amino acids. V was pared by 10 bases and J by 2 bases, with 22 bases between.

The chain is built from TRBV6-2 or TRBV6-3 and TRBJ2-7, with TRBD2 matching 9 bases. This CDR3 spans 17 amino acids. In germline, CDR1 is MNHEY, CDR2 SVGEGT. J was trimmed by 2 bases and V by 6 bases; bases with no gene match: 14. The CDR3 spells CASSQEASGILTYEQYF. The CDR3 bases are TGTGCCAGCAGCCAGGAGGCTAGCGGGATATTAACCTACGAGCAGTACTTC.

V is TRBV19 and J is TRBJ2-7; 13 bases line up with TRBD2. J was trimmed by 5 bases and V by 5 bases; bases with no gene match: 6. The CDR3 runs 15 residues. Germline assignment: CDR1 LNHDA and CDR2 SQIVND (reference sequence). CDR3 nucleotides: TGTGCCAGTAGTTCCGGACTAGCGGGAGTCGACGAGCAGTACTTC. This sequence encodes CASSSGLAGVDEQYF.

The chain joins TRBV4-1 to TRBJ2-7; no reliable D call. This CDR3 spans 14 amino acids. Germline lookup yields CDR1 MGHRA and CDR2 YSYEKL. V was trimmed by 1 base and J by 2 bases, leaving 9 bases between them. The CDR3 DNA is TGCGCCAGCAGCCAAGTCGAGCCCACCTACGAGCAGTACTTC. Its protein is CASSQVEPTYEQYF.

This clonotype was observed a handful of times. The V call is TRBV20-1, the J call TRBJ2-3; 8 positions agree with TRBD1. The CDR3 has 13 amino acids. V trimming: 6 bases; J trimming: 5 bases; junction bases outside the gene matches: 7. CDR1 and CDR2 (germline): DFQATT, SNEGSKA (reference sequence). Here the CDR3 DNA reads TGCAGTGCCCCACAGGGGGATGTAGATACGCAGTATTTT. Translation: CSAPQGDVDTQYF.

At least ten counts were recorded for this clonotype. CDR3 coding DNA: TGTGCCAGCAGTTACCTACAGGGCTACGAGCAGTACTTC. It yields the protein CASSYLQGYEQYF. V usage is TRBV6-2 or TRBV6-3 and J usage is TRBJ2-7; perhaps TRBD1 as D (6 bases). CDR3 size: 13 residues. Trimming removed 2 bases from V and 3 bases from J, with 8 bases in between. The germline V gene has CDR1 MNHEY and CDR2 SVGEGT.

This sequence joins TRBV7-8 and TRBJ2-1, with TRBD2 matching 9 bases. The trim removed 5 bases at V and 3 bases at J, leaving 8 bases unmatched. CDR3 size: 16 residues. Germline V gene lookup returns CDR1 SGHVS and CDR2 FQNEAQ. The CDR3 here is CASSPKGREGYNEQFF. CDR3 nucleotides: TGTGCCAGCAGCCCGAAGGGGCGGGAGGGCTACAATGAGCAGTTCTTC.

This chain links TRBV6-5 with TRBJ2-5; 9 nucleotides line up with TRBD1. Germline CDR1 MNHEY, CDR2 SVGAGI. The trim removed 2 bases at V and 5 bases at J, leaving 6 bases unmatched. The CDR3 has 15 residues. For the CDR3, the DNA is TGTGCCAGCAGTTACCCAACAGGGGGCCGGGAGACCCAGTACTTC. This encodes CASSYPTGGRETQYF.

This sequence joins TRBV3-1 and TRBJ2-7; TRBD2 might be the D (6 bases). Judging by the DNA end, TRBJ2-5 fits better; the J call may be wrong. CDR3 length: 16 amino acids. Per germline, CDR1 LGHDT and CDR2 YNNKEL (reference sequence). CDR3 sequence reads: CASSQGLGLMVETQYF. CDR3 coding DNA: TGTGCCAGCAGCCAAGGGTTAGGACTAATGGTAGAGACCCAGTACTTC.

V is TRBV21-1 and J is TRBJ2-3; the tabulated D call, TRBD1, remains unverified against the DNA. TRBV21-1 is flagged as a pseudogene. The CDR3 is 16 amino acids. In DNA, the CDR3 is TGTGCCAGCAGCAAGGGGGACAGGGGGTTTACAGATACGCAGTATTTT. Protein product: CASSKGDRGFTDTQYF.

The V gene is TRBV12-3 or TRBV12-4, the J gene TRBJ1-2, with 10 nucleotides matching TRBD1. V lost 6 bases and J lost 4; bases outside the gene matches: 11. This CDR3 region has 16 residues. CDR3 region: CASRLSMGQGSYGYTF. Written as DNA, the CDR3 is TGTGCCAGCAGGCTATCTATGGGACAGGGGAGCTATGGCTACACCTTC.

This clonotype was found a few times. The rearrangement uses TRBV6-6 and TRBJ1-6; D remains unclear. The CDR3 totals 11 residues. Germline V CDR1 and CDR2: MNHNY, SVGAGI (reference sequence). The germline V and J ends were trimmed by 7 bases and 18 bases, with 16 bases remaining between them. This CDR3 reads CASTLDGPRHF. The CDR3 DNA reads as TGTGCCAGCACCCTGGACGGGCCTCGCCACTTT.

The chain has TRBV29-1 and TRBJ2-5, with 12 nucleotides matching TRBD2. The junction had 2 bases not matched to a gene; V was cut back by 1 base and J by 2 bases. Germline CDR1 SQVTM, CDR2 ANQGSEA. The CDR3 is made up of 15 amino acids. CDR3 in DNA: TGCAGCGTTGAAGGGCTAGCGGGAGGGCAAGAGACCCAGTACTTC. As protein: CSVEGLAGGQETQYF.

This clonotype showed up just a few times. The chain is built from TRBV27 and TRBJ1-2, with D hard to call. This CDR3 is 15 amino acids long. With 3 bases removed from V and 5 bases from J, the gap between germline ends came to 16 bases. The germline V gene encodes CDR1 MNHEY and CDR2 SMNVEV (reference sequence). The CDR3 is CASSFRSRQFYGYTF. The DNA for the CDR3 is TGTGCCAGCAGTTTTCGATCGCGGCAATTTTATGGCTACACCTTC.

This chain joins TRBV7-2 and TRBJ2-7, with D possibly being TRBD1 or TRBD2 (5 bases each). The V gene lost 3 bases and the J gene lost 5 bases, with 17 bases spanning the gap. Germline CDR1 SGHTA, CDR2 FQGNSA. The CDR3 runs 15 residues. For the CDR3, the DNA is TGTGCCAGCAGCTTTAGGGGACCCCAAAACGACGAGCAGTACTTC. Its protein is CASSFRGPQNDEQYF.

The CDR3 nucleotides read TGTGCCAGCAAAGGGGTACCCTACGAGCAGTACTTC. As protein: CASKGVPYEQYF. The rearrangement uses TRBV6-5 and TRBJ2-7; D possibly corresponds to TRBD1 (5 bases). Trimming stripped 7 bases from V and 2 bases from J, with 9 bases between. The CDR3 covers 12 residues. Germline-derived CDR1 and CDR2 are MNHEY and SVGAGI.

The chain couples TRBV7-9 to TRBJ2-7, with 8 bases fitting TRBD2. CDR3 length: 15 amino acids. In germline, CDR1 is SEHNR, CDR2 FQNEAQ (reference sequence). The junction had 10 bases not matched to a gene; V was cut back by 3 bases and J by 6 bases. Written as DNA, the CDR3 is TGTGCCAGCAGCTTTATAAGCGGGAGTCTCGTCGAGCAGTACTTC. Translated, it gives CASSFISGSLVEQYF.

The V gene is TRBV6-5, the J gene TRBJ2-5, with D perhaps TRBD2 (5 bases). The germline V gene encodes CDR1 MNHEY and CDR2 SVGAGI. The ends were cut back, 0 bases at V and 2 bases at J, with 13 bases in the middle. There are 16 residues in the CDR3. For the CDR3, the DNA is TGTGCCAGCAGTTACTCGATTAGTAGCGCTCAAGAGACCCAGTACTTC. Its translation: CASSYSISSAQETQYF.

This clonotype was picked up a small number of times. The chain uses TRBV7-9 and TRBJ1-2; no firm D call. The ends were cut back, 1 base at V and 4 bases at J, with 10 bases in the middle. Germline CDR1 is SEHNR and CDR2 is FQNEAQ (reference sequence). The CDR3 spans 14 residues. The CDR3 DNA is TGTGCCAGCAGCTTAGTCGGAGGCTCCTATGGCTACACCTTC. Protein sequence: CASSLVGGSYGYTF.

The gene calls are TRBV29-1 and TRBJ2-7; 8 nucleotides line up with TRBD2. This CDR3 has 14 residues. Losses at the gene ends were 0 bases for V and 4 bases for J; bases not matched to a gene: 5. The germline V gene has CDR1 SQVTM and CDR2 ANQGSEA. This CDR3 reads CSVEDRIAGYEQYF. Written as DNA, the CDR3 is TGCAGCGTTGAAGATCGGATAGCGGGATACGAGCAGTACTTC.

The chain employs TRBV5-6 and TRBJ1-2; 8 nucleotides match TRBD1. The germline V gene has CDR1 SGHDT and CDR2 YYEEEE. With V trimmed by 3 bases and J by 6 bases, 1 base remained unmatched. The CDR3 loop spans 12 amino acids. CDR3 loop: CASSWTGNGYTF. The CDR3, as DNA: TGTGCCAGCAGCTGGACAGGGAATGGCTACACCTTC.

The CDR3 loop reads CASSETGGYGYTF. CDR3 DNA: TGCGCCAGCAGTGAGACAGGGGGCTATGGCTACACCTTC. The V call is TRBV10-1, the J call TRBJ1-2, with 8 bases identical to TRBD1. The CDR3 has 13 amino acids. CDR1 and CDR2 (germline): WNHNN, SYGVQD (reference sequence). V was pared by 2 bases and J by 4 bases, with 0 bases of the junction left unmatched.

There are a few counts of this clonotype. V gene TRBV10-3 combines with J gene TRBJ2-7; no reliable D call. Trimming took off 1 base at V and 6 bases at J, with 4 bases between the two ends. From germline, CDR1 is ENHRY and CDR2 SYGVKD. The CDR3 is 11 residues long. The CDR3 region has the DNA TGTGCCATCAGTGAGTGGGGCGAGCAGTACTTC. It yields the protein CAISEWGEQYF.

The chain recombines TRBV3-1 with TRBJ2-6; the D is unclear. Trimming took off 3 bases at V and 1 base at J, with 13 bases between the two ends. The CDR3 runs to 17 residues. Germline V CDR1 and CDR2: LGHDT, YNNKEL (reference sequence). CDR3 residues: CASSQPFELSGANVLTF. The DNA for the CDR3 is TGTGCCAGCAGCCAGCCCTTCGAGTTATCTGGGGCCAACGTCCTGACTTTC.

This clonotype occurred a few times. The rearrangement links TRBV7-6 to TRBJ1-2, with D possibly TRBD1 on 5 matching bases. Germline CDR1 reads SGHVS; CDR2 reads FNYEAQ. Trimming cost V 0 bases and J 4 bases, with 12 bases left between them. The CDR3 is made up of 15 amino acids. The CDR3 loop reads CASSLASGGFYGYTF. CDR3 DNA: TGTGCCAGCAGCTTAGCGTCTGGGGGGTTCTATGGCTACACCTTC. Combining the CDR3 with reference TRBV7-6 and TRBJ1-2 gives the whole variable domain GAGVSQSPRYKVTKRGQDVALRCDPISGHVSLYWYRQALGQGPEFLTYFNYEAQQDKSGLPNDRFSAERPEGSISTLTIQRTEQRDSAMYRCASSLASGGFYGYTFGSGTRLTVV.

The chain uses TRBV6-5 and TRBJ2-6; possibly TRBD2 for D (6 bases). The germline V and J ends were trimmed by 6 bases and 3 bases, with 18 bases remaining between them. This CDR3 has 17 residues. The germline V gene has CDR1 MNHEY and CDR2 SVGAGI. CDR3 bases: TGTGCCAGCAGCTTAGATCCGGGGGTGGATGGGGCCAACGTCCTGACTTTC. It translates to CASSLDPGVDGANVLTF.

This chain links TRBV7-2 with TRBJ2-3, with 7 bases identical to TRBD2. The CDR3 is made up of 16 amino acids. Germline V gene sequence: CDR1 SGHTA, CDR2 FQGNSA. V was clipped by 5 bases and J by 4 bases; unmatched bases: 12. Here the CDR3 reads CASSDTGTTLSDTQYF. CDR3 in DNA: TGTGCCAGCAGCGACACCGGGACTACACTTTCAGATACGCAGTATTTT.

The chain combines TRBV30 with TRBJ1-5; D is ambiguous. This CDR3 contains 12 residues. Germline values: CDR1 GTSNPN, CDR2 SVGIG (reference sequence). The ends were cut back, 0 bases at V and 4 bases at J, with 4 bases in the middle. DNA for the CDR3: TGTGCCTGGAGTGTAGGGAATCAGCCCCAGCATTTT. Protein product: CAWSVGNQPQHF.

This chain uses TRBV10-2 with TRBJ2-2, with unresolved D. CDR1 and CDR2 from the germline V gene are WSHSY and SAAADI. Between the trimmed V and J ends, which lost 9 bases and 0 bases, there was a span of 29 bases. The CDR3 runs to 20 residues. CDR3 amino acids: CASLRLPTILEHTNTGELFF. The CDR3 nucleotides read TGCGCCAGTCTCAGATTACCAACGATTCTCGAGCATACGAACACCGGGGAGCTGTTTTTT.

This chain joins TRBV4-2 and TRBJ2-4; D is tentatively TRBD1 or TRBD2 (5 bases each). The end of the DNA fits TRBJ2-7 better, so the J call may be wrong. Germline CDR1 LGHNA, CDR2 YNFKEQ. CDR3 length: 13 residues. In DNA form, the CDR3 reads TGTGCCAGCAGCAAGGGACGGAATTACGAGCAGTACTTC. It codes for CASSKGRNYEQYF.